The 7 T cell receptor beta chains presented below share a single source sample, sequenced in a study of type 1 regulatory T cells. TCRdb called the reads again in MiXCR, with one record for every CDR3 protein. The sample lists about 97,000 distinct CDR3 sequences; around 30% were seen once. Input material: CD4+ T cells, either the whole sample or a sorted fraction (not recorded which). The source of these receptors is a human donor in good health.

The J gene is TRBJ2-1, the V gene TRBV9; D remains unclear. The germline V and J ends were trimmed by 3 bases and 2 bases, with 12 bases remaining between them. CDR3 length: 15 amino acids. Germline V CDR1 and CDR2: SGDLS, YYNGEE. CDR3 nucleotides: TGTGCCAGCAGCGCACCCGGCGGAACCTACAATGAGCAGTTCTTC. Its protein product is CASSAPGGTYNEQFF.

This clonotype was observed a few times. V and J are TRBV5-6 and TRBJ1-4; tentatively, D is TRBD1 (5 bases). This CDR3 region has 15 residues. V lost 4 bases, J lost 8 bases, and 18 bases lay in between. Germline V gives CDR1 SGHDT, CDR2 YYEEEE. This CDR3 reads CASSRTGSQGEKLFF. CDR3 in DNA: TGTGCCAGCAGCCGTACCGGGAGTCAGGGCGAAAAACTGTTTTTT.

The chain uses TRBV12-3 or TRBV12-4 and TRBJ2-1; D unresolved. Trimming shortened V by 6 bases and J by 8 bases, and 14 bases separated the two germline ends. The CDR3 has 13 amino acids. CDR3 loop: CASSRNGPDEQFF. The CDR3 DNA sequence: TGTGCCAGCAGCCGGAATGGCCCTGATGAGCAGTTCTTC.

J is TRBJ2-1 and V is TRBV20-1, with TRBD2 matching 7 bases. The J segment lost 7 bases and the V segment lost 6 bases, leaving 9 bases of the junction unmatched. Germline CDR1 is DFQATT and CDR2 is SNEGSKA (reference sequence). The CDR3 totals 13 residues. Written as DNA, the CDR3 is TGCAGTGCGAGGGGAGGGATCCTAAATGAGCAGTTCTTC. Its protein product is CSARGGILNEQFF.

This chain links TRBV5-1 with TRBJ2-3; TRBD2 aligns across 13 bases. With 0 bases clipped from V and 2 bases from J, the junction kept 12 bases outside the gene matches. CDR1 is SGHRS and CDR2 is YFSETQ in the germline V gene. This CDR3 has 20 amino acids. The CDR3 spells CASSLVKLAGGPSVTDTQYF. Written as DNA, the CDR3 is TGCGCCAGCAGCTTGGTAAAACTAGCGGGAGGGCCCTCTGTCACAGATACGCAGTATTTT.

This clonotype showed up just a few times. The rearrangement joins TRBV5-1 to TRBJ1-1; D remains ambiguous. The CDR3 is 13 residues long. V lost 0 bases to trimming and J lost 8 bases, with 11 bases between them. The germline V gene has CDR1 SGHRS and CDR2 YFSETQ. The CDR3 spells CASSLGGLGEAFF. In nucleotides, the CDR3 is TGCGCCAGCAGCTTGGGTGGACTTGGGGAAGCTTTCTTT. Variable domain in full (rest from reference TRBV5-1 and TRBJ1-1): KAGVTQTPRYLIKTRGQQVTLSCSPISGHRSVSWYQQTPGQGLQFLFEYFSETQRNKGNFPGRFSGRQFSNSRSEMNVSTLELGDSALYLCASSLGGLGEAFFGQGTRLTVV.

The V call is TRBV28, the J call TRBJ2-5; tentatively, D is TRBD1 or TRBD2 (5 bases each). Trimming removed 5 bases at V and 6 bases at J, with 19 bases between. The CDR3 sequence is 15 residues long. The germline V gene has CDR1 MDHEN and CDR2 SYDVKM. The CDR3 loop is CASSHSRDARQTQYF. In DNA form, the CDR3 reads TGTGCCAGCAGTCATTCCAGGGACGCCCGACAGACCCAGTACTTC.